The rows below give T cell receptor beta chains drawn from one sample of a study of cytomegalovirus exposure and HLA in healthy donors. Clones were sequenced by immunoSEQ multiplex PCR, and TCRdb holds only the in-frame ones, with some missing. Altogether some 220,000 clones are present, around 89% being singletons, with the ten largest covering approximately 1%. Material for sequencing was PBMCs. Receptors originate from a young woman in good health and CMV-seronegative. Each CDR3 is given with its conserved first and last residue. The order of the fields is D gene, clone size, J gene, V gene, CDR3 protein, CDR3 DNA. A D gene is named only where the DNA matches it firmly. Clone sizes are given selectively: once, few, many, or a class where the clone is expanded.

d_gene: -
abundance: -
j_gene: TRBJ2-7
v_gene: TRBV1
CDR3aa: CTSSQDSTSDLYEQYF
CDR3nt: TGCACCAGCAGCCAAGATTCGACTAGCGACTTGTACGAGCAGTACTTC

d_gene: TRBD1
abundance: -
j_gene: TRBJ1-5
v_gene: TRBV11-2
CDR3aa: CASSSDRGPSNQPQHF
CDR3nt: TGTGCCAGCAGCTCTGACAGGGGACCTAGCAATCAGCCCCAGCATTTT

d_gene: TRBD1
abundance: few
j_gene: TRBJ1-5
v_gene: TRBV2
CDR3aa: CASRKDRGQPQHF
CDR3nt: TGTGCCAGCAGGAAAGACAGGGGTCAGCCCCAGCATTTT

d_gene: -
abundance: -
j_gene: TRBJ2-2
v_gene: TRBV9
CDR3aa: CASSVVADTGELFF
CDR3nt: TGTGCCAGCAGCGTAGTAGCGGACACCGGGGAGCTGTTTTTT

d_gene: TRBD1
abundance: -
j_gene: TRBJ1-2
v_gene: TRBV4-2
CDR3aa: CASRDRDTGIYGYTF
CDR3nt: TGTGCCAGCAGGGACAGGGACACTGGAATCTATGGCTACACCTTC

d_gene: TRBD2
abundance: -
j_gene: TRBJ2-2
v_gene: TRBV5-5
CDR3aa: CASSTPTGLAATNTGELFF
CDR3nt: TGTGCCAGCAGCACCCCTACGGGACTAGCGGCCACGAACACCGGGGAGCTGTTTTTT

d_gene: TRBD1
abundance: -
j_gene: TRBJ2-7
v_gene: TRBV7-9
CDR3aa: CASSLWGTGEPHEQYF
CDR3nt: TGTGCCAGCAGCTTATGGGGGACAGGGGAGCCCCACGAGCAGTACTTC

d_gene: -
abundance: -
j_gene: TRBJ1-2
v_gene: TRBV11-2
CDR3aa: CASSAQGGKYGYTF
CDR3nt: TGTGCCAGCAGCGCACAGGGAGGGAAATATGGCTACACCTTC

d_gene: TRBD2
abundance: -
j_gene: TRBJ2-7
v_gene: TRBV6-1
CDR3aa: CASSEEAGGAYEQYF
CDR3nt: TGTGCCAGCAGTGAAGAAGCGGGGGGGGCGTACGAGCAGTACTTC

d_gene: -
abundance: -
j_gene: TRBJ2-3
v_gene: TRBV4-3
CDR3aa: CASSQEVAGSYTDTQYF
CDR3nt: TGCGCCAGCAGCCAAGAGGTCGCGGGTTCCTACACAGATACGCAGTATTTT

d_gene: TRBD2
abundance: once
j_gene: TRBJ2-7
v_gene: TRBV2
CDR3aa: CASRSIAGGGSLEQYF
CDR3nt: TGTGCCAGCAGATCGATAGCGGGAGGGGGATCTCTCGAGCAGTACTTC

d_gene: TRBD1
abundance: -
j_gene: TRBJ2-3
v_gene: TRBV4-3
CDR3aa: CASSQDNRGLADTQYF
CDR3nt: TGCGCCAGCAGCCAAGATAACAGGGGCTTGGCAGATACGCAGTATTTT

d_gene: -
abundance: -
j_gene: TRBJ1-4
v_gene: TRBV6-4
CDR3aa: CASRDLRRGTRATNEKLFF
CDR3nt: TGTGCCAGCAGGGACCTCCGAAGGGGGACACGTGCAACTAATGAAAAACTGTTTTTT

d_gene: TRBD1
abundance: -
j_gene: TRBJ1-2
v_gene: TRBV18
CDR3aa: CASSPPSYDRAGGYTF
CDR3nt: TGTGCCAGCTCACCACCGTCTTACGACAGGGCTGGTGGCTACACCTTC

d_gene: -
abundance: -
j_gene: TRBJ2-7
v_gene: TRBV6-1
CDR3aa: CASRQLQGGEQYF
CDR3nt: TGTGCCAGCAGGCAATTACAGGGCGGGGAGCAGTACTTC

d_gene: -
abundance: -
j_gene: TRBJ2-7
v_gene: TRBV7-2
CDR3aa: CASSWSSYEQYF
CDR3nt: TGTGCCAGCAGCTGGAGCTCCTACGAGCAGTACTTC

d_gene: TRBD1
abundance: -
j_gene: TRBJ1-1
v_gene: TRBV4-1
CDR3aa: CASSRQDRDRWTEAFF
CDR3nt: TGCGCCAGCAGCCGCCAGGACAGGGACAGGTGGACTGAAGCTTTCTTT

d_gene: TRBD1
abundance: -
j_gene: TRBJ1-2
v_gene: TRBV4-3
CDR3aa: CASSQDVGFGQGQGGYGYTF
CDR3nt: TGCGCCAGCAGCCAAGATGTTGGATTCGGTCAGGGACAGGGCGGCTATGGCTACACCTTC

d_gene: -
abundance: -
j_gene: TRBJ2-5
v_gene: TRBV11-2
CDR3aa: CASSHDVRGSDETQYF
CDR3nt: TGTGCCAGCAGCCACGACGTTCGAGGTTCTGATGAGACCCAGTACTTC

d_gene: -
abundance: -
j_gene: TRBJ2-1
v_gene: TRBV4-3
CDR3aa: CASSPSTENEQFF
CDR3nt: TGCGCCAGCAGCCCCTCTACAGAGAATGAGCAGTTCTTC

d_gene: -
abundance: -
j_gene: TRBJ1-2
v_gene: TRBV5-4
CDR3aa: CASKQGMAVLGANYGYTF
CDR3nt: TGTGCCAGCAAACAGGGAATGGCTGTGTTGGGGGCTAACTATGGCTACACCTTC

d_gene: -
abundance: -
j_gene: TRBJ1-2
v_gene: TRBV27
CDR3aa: CASRSWKQGFHGYTF
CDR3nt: TGTGCCAGCAGGAGTTGGAAACAGGGATTTCATGGCTACACCTTC

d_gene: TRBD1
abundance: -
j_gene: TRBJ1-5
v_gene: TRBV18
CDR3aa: CASSPGSSGGNQPQHF
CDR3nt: TGTGCCAGCTCACCAGGATCATCAGGGGGGAATCAGCCCCAGCATTTT

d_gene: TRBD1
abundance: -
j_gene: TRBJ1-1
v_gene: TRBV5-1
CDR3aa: CASSGDAGTEDGAFF
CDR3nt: TGCGCCAGCAGCGGGGACGCCGGGACAGAGGACGGAGCTTTCTTT

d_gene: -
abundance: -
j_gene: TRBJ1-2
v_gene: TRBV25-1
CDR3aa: CASSQDGKGGYTF
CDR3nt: TGTGCCAGCAGTCAGGACGGGAAGGGAGGCTACACCTTC

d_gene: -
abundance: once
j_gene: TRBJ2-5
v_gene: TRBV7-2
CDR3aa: CASSPNSQETQYF
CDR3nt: TGTGCCAGCAGCCCGAACAGCCAAGAGACCCAGTACTTC

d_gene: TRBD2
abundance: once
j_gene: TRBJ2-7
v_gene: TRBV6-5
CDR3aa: CASSYRLATYEQYF
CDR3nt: TGTGCCAGCAGTTACAGACTAGCTACCTACGAGCAGTACTTC

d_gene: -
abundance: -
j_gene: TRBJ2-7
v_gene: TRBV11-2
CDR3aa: CASSLDLFSSYEQYF
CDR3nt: TGTGCCAGCAGCTTAGATCTTTTTAGCTCCTACGAGCAGTACTTC

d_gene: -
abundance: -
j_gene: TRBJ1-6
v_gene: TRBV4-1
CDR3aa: CASRYIKGGGTSSPLHF
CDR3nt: TGCGCCAGCAGATACATCAAAGGTGGGGGCACGAGTTCACCCCTCCACTTT

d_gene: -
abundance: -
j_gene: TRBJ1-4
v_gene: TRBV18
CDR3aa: CASSPLLSTNEKLFF
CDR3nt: TGTGCCAGCTCACCACTTCTGTCAACTAATGAAAAACTGTTTTTT

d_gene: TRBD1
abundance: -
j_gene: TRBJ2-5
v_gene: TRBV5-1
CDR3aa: CASSLGQGLETQYF
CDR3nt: TGCGCCAGCAGCCTAGGACAGGGTCTGGAGACCCAGTACTTC

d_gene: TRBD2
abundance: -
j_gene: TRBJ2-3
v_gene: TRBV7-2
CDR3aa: CASSFSGGAADTQYF
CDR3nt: TGTGCCAGCAGCTTTAGCGGGGGGGCAGCAGATACGCAGTATTTT

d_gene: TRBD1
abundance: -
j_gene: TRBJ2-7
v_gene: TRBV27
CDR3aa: CASSLVGTGRDEQYF
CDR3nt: TGTGCCAGCAGTTTAGTCGGGACAGGGCGGGACGAGCAGTACTTC

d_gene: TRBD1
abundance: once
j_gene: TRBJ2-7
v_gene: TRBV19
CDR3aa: CASSSGFGQERSYEQYF
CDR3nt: TGTGCCAGTAGTTCAGGATTCGGACAGGAAAGATCCTACGAGCAGTACTTC

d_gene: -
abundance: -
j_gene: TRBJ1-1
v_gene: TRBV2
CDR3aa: CASSDQAGTEAFF
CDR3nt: TGTGCCAGCAGTGACCAGGCGGGGACTGAAGCTTTCTTT

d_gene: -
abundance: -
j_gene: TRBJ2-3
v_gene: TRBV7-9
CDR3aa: CASSLDIWRKGTDTQYF
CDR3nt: TGTGCCAGCAGCTTAGATATCTGGCGGAAGGGGACAGATACGCAGTATTTT

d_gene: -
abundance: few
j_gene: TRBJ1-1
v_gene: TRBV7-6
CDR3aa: CASSLATDLNTEAFF
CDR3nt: TGTGCCAGCAGCTTAGCGACAGATCTGAACACTGAAGCTTTCTTT

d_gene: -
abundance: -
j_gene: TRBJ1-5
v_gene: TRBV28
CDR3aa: CAGGAVDQPQHF
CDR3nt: TGCGCCGGGGGGGCAGTTGATCAGCCCCAGCATTTT

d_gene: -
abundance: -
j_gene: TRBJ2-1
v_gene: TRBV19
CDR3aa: CASRVTLDSSLFF
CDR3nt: TGTGCCAGTAGAGTCACGTTGGACAGTTCTCTGTTCTTC

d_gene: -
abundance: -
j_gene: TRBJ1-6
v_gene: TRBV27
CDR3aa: CASSLQGLDSPLHF
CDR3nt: TGTGCCAGCAGTTTACAGGGGCTAGATTCACCCCTCCACTTT

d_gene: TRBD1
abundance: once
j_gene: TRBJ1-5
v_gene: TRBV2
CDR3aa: CASSPQGLGNQPQHF
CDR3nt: TGTGCCAGCAGTCCACAGGGGCTAGGCAATCAGCCCCAGCATTTT

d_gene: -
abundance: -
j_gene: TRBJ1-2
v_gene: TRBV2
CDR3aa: CASSLQHGDYGYTF
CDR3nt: TGTGCCAGCAGCCTCCAACACGGGGACTATGGCTACACCTTC

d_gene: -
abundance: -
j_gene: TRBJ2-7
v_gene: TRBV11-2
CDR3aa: CASSFSEQYF
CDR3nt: TGTGCCAGCAGCTTCTCCGAGCAGTACTTC

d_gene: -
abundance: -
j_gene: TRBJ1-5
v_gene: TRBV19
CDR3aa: CASASGQKTQPQHF
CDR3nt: TGTGCCAGTGCCTCCGGACAGAAAACCCAGCCCCAGCATTTT

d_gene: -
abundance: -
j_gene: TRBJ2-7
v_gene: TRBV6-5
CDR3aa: CASSAVDEQYF
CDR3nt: TGTGCCAGCAGTGCCGTAGACGAGCAGTACTTC

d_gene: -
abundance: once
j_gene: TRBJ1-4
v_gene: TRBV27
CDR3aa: CASSLHYGARLEKLFF
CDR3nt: TGTGCCAGCAGTTTACATTACGGTGCCAGACTCGAAAAACTGTTTTTT

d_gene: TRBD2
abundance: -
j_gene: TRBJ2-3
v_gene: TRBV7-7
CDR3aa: CASSLGLADFTSTDTQYF
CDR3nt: TGTGCCAGCAGCTTAGGACTAGCGGACTTCACTAGCACAGATACGCAGTATTTT

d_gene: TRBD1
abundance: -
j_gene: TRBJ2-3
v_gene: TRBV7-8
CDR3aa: CASSLVGGMTGARTDTQYF
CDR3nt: TGTGCCAGCAGCTTAGTTGGGGGTATGACAGGGGCTCGCACAGATACGCAGTATTTT

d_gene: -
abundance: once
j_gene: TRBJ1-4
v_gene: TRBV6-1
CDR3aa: CASSGINTGQTSVLEKLFF
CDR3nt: TGTGCCAGCAGTGGAATTAATACAGGGCAGACCTCCGTGTTAGAAAAACTGTTTTTT

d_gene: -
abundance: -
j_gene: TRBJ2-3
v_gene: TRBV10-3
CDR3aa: CAISEFPGLTDTQYF
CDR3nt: TGTGCCATCAGTGAGTTCCCGGGATTAACAGATACGCAGTATTTT

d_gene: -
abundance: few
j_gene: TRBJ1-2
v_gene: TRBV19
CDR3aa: CASTSQVDYGYTF
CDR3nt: TGTGCCAGTACCTCTCAGGTGGACTATGGCTACACCTTC

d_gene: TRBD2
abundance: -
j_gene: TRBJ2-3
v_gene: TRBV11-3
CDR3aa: CASSETGRGGLNTQYF
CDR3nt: TGTGCCAGCAGCGAAACTGGGCGGGGGGGCTTGAATACGCAGTATTTT

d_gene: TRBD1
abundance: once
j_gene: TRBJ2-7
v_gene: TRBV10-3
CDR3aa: CAIGQVSYEQYF
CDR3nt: TGTGCCATCGGACAGGTCTCCTACGAGCAGTACTTC

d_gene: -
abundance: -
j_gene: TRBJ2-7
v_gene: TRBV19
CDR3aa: CASSRSGTNSYEQYF
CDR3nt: TGTGCCAGTAGTAGGTCCGGGACAAACTCCTACGAGCAGTACTTC

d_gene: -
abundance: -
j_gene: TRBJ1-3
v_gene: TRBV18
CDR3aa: CASSPSRSSGNTIYF
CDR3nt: TGTGCCAGCTCACCATCGCGGAGCTCTGGAAACACCATATATTTT

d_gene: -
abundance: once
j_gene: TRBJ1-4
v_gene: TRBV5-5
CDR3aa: CASSLRQEGNEKLFF
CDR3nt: TGTGCCAGCAGCTTGCGGCAGGAGGGTAATGAAAAACTGTTTTTT

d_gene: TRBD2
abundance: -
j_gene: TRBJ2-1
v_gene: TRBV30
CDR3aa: CAWSVAGGYNEQFF
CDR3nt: TGTGCCTGGAGTGTAGCGGGAGGGTACAATGAGCAGTTCTTC

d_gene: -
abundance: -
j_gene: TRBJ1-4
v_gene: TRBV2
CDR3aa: CASSEGGENEKLFF
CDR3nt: TGTGCCAGCAGTGAAGGGGGCGAGAATGAAAAACTGTTTTTT

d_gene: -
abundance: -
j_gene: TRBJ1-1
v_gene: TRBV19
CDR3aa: CASSIVSVSTEAFF
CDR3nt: TGTGCCAGTAGTATAGTATCGGTGAGCACTGAAGCTTTCTTT

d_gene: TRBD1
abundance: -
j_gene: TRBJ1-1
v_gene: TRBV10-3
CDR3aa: CAIRQGAGTEAFF
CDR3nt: TGTGCCATCAGACAGGGGGCGGGCACTGAAGCTTTCTTT